This TCR beta chain appears in the sequencing data of a study of graft-versus-host responses after intestinal transplantation. About the study: Anti-thymocyte globulin induction preceded about 3 years of tacrolimus and steroid maintenance in all recipients.

As for this clone: Its target is unknown.

Sequencing was performed with immunoSEQ multiplex PCR; in TCRdb, only in-frame clones are kept and a portion is missing. The sample yields roughly 120,000 clones, 90% to 95% seen once. CDR3 length: 14 residues. Per germline, CDR1 GTSNPN and CDR2 SVGIG (reference sequence). V lost 3 bases and J lost 5; bases outside the gene matches: 4. This clonotype originated in a human donor who received an intestinal transplant. The source material was unstimulated CD4+ T cells sorted from spleen or lymph node cells, sampled before intestinal transplant. The chain joins TRBV30 to TRBJ2-2; 9 bases agree with TRBD2. DNA of the CDR3: TGTGCCTGGAGCCCGGGACTAGCTACCGGGGAGCTGTTTTTT. This encodes CAWSPGLATGELFF.